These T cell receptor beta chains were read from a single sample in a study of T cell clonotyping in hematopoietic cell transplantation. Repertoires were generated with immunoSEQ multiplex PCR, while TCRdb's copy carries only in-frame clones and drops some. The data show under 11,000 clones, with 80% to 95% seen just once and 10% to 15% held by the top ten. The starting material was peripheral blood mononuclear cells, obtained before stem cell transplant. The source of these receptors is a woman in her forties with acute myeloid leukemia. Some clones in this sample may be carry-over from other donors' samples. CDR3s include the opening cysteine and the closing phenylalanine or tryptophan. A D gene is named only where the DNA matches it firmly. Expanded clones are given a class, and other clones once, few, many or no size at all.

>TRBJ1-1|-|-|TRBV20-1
TGCAGTGCTAGTGGGAACTATGAAGCTTTCTTT
CSASGNYEAFF
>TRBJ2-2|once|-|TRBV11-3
TGTGCCAGCAGCAGTAGAACTGGGGGGCCCGCGAACACCGGGGAGCTGTTTTTT
CASSSRTGGPANTGELFF
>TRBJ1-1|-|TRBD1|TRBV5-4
TGTGCCAGCAGCCGGGACAGCGCTTTCATGAACACTGAAGCTTTCTTT
CASSRDSAFMNTEAFF
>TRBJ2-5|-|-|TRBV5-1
TGCGCCAGCAGCTCTCCCAGGGGTTCGGGAGAGACCCAGTACTTC
CASSSPRGSGETQYF
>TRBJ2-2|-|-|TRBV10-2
TGCGCCAGCAGTGTTAGGGGATTGGTGACGAACACCGGGGAGCTGTTTTTT
CASSVRGLVTNTGELFF
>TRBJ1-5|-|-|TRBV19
TGTGCCAGTAGTATTTGGGTGGATAGCAATCAGCCCCAGCATTTT
CASSIWVDSNQPQHF
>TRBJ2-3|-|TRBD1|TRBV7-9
TGTGCCAGCAGCCTGGGGGACAGAAGCACAGATACGCAGTATTTT
CASSLGDRSTDTQYF
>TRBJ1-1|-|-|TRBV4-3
TGCGCCAGCAGCCAAGACCGGGGGGACACTGAAGCTTTCTTT
CASSQDRGDTEAFF
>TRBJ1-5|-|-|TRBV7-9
TGTGCCAGCAGCCAGGGGTTCCTACGGCCCCAGCATTTT
CASSQGFLRPQHF
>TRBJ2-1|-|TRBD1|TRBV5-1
TGCGCCAGCAGCTGGGGACAGGGCCACAATGAGCAGTTCTTC
CASSWGQGHNEQFF
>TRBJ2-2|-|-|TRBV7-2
TGTGCCAGCAGCTTCCGGGACGCCAACACCGGGGAGCTGTTTTTT
CASSFRDANTGELFF
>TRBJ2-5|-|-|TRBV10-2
TGCGCCAGCAGTGGAATTGAGCGCTACCAAGAGACCCAGTACTTC
CASSGIERYQETQYF
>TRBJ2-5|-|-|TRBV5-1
TGCGCCAGCAGCTCGGAGTGGGGAGAGACCCAGTACTTC
CASSSEWGETQYF
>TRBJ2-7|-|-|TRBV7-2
TGTGCCAGCAGCTTAAGACAGGCCCCCTACGAGCAGTACTTC
CASSLRQAPYEQYF
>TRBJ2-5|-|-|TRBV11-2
TGTGCCAGCAGCTTAGATCATCAGGCCTTGAACCAAGAGACCCAGTACTTC
CASSLDHQALNQETQYF
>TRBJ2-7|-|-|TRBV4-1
TGCGCCAGCAGCCAAGGGGGAACCTACGAGCAGTACTTC
CASSQGGTYEQYF
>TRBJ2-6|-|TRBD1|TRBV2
TGTGCCAGCAGAAGATATGGGACAGGGGGCGCCAACCTCTCTGGGGCCAACGTCCTGACTTTC
CASRRYGTGGANLSGANVLTF
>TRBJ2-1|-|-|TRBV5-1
TGCGCCAGCAGCTTCGGCCGAACGATTGAGCAGTTCTTC
CASSFGRTIEQFF
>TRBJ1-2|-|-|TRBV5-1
TGCGCCAGCAGCTTTGAGGGGCGCGGTGGCTACACCTTC
CASSFEGRGGYTF
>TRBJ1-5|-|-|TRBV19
TGTGCCAGTAGTATAGGTCTGGCCATTACCGGGCAGCCCCAGCATTTT
CASSIGLAITGQPQHF
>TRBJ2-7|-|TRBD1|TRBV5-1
TGCGCCAGCAGCCTACGGGGACAGACCTACGAGCAGTACTTC
CASSLRGQTYEQYF